The source of this T cell receptor (beta chain) is a study of T cell responses to AZD1222 COVID-19 vaccine. With 1 base removed from V and 10 bases from J, the gap between germline ends came to 8 bases. This CDR3 region has 12 residues. Regarding this clone: Its antigen remains unidentified.

General study results and limits: Of the AZD1222 recipients, only five to seven were seropositive at baseline. There were vaccine-associated CD4 TCRs across spike, dominant at 160-218 and 743-854.

Profiling relied on immunoSEQ multiplex PCR, and the TCRdb table lists in-frame clones only, not all of them. Of 250,000 to 300,000 clones listed, 85% to 95% were seen once; the top ten hold 0.55%. The TCR sequence derives from an adult who received the AZD1222 COVID-19 vaccine. The chain recombines TRBV12-3 or TRBV12-4 with TRBJ2-1; possible D gene TRBD2, 5 bases. The source was peripheral blood, collected 28 days after the second AZD1222 dose. In DNA, the CDR3 is TGTGCCAGCAGTTTAGTAGGGAGCGAGCAGTTCTTC. This sequence encodes CASSLVGSEQFF.